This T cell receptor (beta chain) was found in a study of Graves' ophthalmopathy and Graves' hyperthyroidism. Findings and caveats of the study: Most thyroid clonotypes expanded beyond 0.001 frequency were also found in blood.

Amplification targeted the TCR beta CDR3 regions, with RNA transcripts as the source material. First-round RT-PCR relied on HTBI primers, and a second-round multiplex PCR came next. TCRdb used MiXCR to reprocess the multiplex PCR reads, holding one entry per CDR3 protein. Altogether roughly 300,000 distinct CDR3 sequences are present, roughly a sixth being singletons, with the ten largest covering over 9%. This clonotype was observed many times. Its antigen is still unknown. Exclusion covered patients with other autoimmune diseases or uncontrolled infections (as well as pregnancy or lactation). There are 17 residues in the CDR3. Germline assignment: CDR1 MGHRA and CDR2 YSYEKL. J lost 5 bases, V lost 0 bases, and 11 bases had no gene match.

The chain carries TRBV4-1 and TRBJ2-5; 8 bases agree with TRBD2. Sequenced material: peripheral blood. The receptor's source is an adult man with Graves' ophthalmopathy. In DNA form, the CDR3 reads TGCGCCAGCAGCCAAGATCCTCAAGCGGGAGAATGGGAGACCCAGTACTTC. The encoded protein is CASSQDPQAGEWETQYF.